The rows below give T cell receptor beta chains drawn from one sample of a study of blood T cell repertoires in COVID-19. Here immunoSEQ multiplex PCR was the method, and the copy in TCRdb shows in-frame clones only, minus some. This table has roughly 200,000 clones, almost 90% appearing once. Sequencing was performed on peripheral blood. All receptors derive from a young man with active or convalescent COVID-19. CDR3s include the opening cysteine and the closing phenylalanine or tryptophan. The D gene is left open where the match is weak. Where a row states a size, it is once, few, many or the class of an expanded clone; other rows omit it.

j_call,clone_size,v_call,cdr3_length,d_call,cdr3_aa,cdr3_nt
TRBJ2-4,-,TRBV9,17,-,CASSVDLGQGVKNIQYF,TGTGCCAGCAGCGTAGATCTCGGCCAAGGGGTCAAAAACATTCAGTACTTC
TRBJ1-5,-,TRBV7-9,15,-,CASSLGGVWSQPQHF,TGTGCCAGCAGCTTAGGGGGGGTATGGTCACAGCCCCAGCATTTT
TRBJ2-5,-,TRBV5-1,14,-,CASSFSGLQETQYF,TGCGCCAGCAGCTTCAGCGGGCTCCAAGAGACCCAGTACTTC
TRBJ2-1,-,TRBV24-1,15,TRBD2,CATSGGGTRSHEQFF,TGTGCCACCAGTGGGGGCGGGACTAGGTCTCACGAGCAGTTCTTC
TRBJ1-1,-,TRBV19,14,-,CASSFLQGSSEAFF,TGTGCCAGTAGTTTCTTACAGGGTTCTTCTGAAGCTTTCTTT
TRBJ2-3,-,TRBV19,12,-,CASSPSRDTQYF,TGTGCCAGTAGCCCTAGCAGGGATACGCAGTATTTT
TRBJ1-1,-,TRBV30,13,TRBD1,CAWSQGAGTEAFF,TGTGCCTGGAGTCAGGGGGCGGGCACTGAAGCTTTCTTT
TRBJ1-2,-,TRBV28,12,-,CASSLAEGLYTF,TGTGCCAGCAGTTTAGCCGAGGGTCTGTACACCTTC
TRBJ2-2,-,TRBV5-1,19,TRBD2,CASSLSASGRAPNTGELFF,TGCGCCAGCAGCTTGTCGGCTAGCGGGAGGGCCCCGAACACCGGGGAGCTGTTTTTT
TRBJ1-6,-,TRBV14,15,TRBD1,CASSRTGAFGSPLHF,TGTGCCAGCTCGAGGACAGGGGCGTTTGGGTCACCCCTCCACTTT
TRBJ2-7,-,TRBV3-1/TRBV3-2,14,TRBD2,CASSQGLAGNEQYF,TGTGCCAGCAGCCAAGGACTAGCGGGCAACGAGCAGTACTTC
TRBJ1-5,-,TRBV2,13,TRBD1,CASDRGNNQPQHF,TGTGCCAGCGACAGGGGCAACAATCAGCCCCAGCATTTT
TRBJ2-5,-,TRBV19,14,TRBD2,CASSIAGGGETQYF,TGTGCCAGTAGTATAGCCGGCGGGGGGGAGACCCAGTACTTC
TRBJ2-5,-,TRBV4-2,16,-,CASSQVGGQPKETQYF,TGTGCCAGCAGCCAAGTAGGCGGGCAGCCCAAAGAGACCCAGTACTTC
TRBJ2-7,-,TRBV5-1,21,TRBD2,CASSFSGQTEGWTSAYYEQYF,TGCGCCAGCAGCTTTTCGGGACAGACTGAAGGATGGACTAGCGCCTACTACGAGCAGTACTTC
TRBJ1-2,-,TRBV5-1,16,TRBD1,CASSWEGDRGNYGYTF,TGCGCCAGCAGCTGGGAAGGCGACAGGGGAAACTATGGCTACACCTTC
TRBJ2-3,once,TRBV9,14,-,CASSVRPSADTQYF,TGTGCCAGCAGCGTCCGACCCTCAGCGGATACGCAGTATTTT
TRBJ2-3,-,TRBV19,15,TRBD1,CASSYRGLGTDTQYF,TGTGCCAGTAGTTATAGGGGGCTCGGCACAGATACGCAGTATTTT
TRBJ1-2,few,TRBV30,14,TRBD1,CAWSVLGQGHGYTF,TGTGCCTGGAGTGTACTGGGACAGGGACATGGCTACACCTTC
TRBJ1-2,-,TRBV27,13,TRBD1,CASSPDRGYGYTF,TGTGCCAGCAGTCCGGACAGGGGCTATGGCTACACCTTC
TRBJ2-7,-,TRBV2,15,TRBD2,CASSEWSSGILEQYF,TGTGCCAGCAGTGAATGGTCTAGCGGGATCTTAGAGCAGTACTTC
TRBJ1-6,-,TRBV28,16,TRBD1,CASRYGQGSGNSPLHF,TGTGCCAGCAGGTACGGACAGGGGTCCGGTAATTCACCCCTCCACTTT
TRBJ2-7,-,TRBV28,14,TRBD2,CASSLLAGGRQQYF,TGTGCCAGCAGTTTGCTAGCGGGAGGGCGTCAGCAGTACTTC